This section outlines one T cell receptor (beta chain) sequence together with its context. Germline lookup yields CDR1 MGHRA and CDR2 YSYEKL. Trimming pared 1 base from V and 8 bases from J, leaving 20 bases between. This CDR3 is 16 amino acids long. The record originates from a study of blood T cell repertoires in COVID-19. Overall study: Samples of COVID-19 (acute and convalescent) were obtained from the United States, Italy and Spain.

Participant ages covered 18 to 89 years across 24 US areas. Before being deemed recovered, Cohort 3 donors had two negative PCRs, clearance, or symptom resolution. Method: immunoSEQ multiplex PCR; TCRdb's copy keeps in-frame clones and lacks some. This table holds more than 300,000 clones, under 95% found once. J is TRBJ1-2 and V is TRBV4-1; perhaps TRBD1 as D (6 bases). This clonotype was sampled from a woman in her twenties or thirties who had recovered from COVID-19. The source material was PBMCs or T cells enriched from blood (not recorded which). The CDR3 protein is CASSQVGLGGREGYTF. CDR3 nucleotide sequence: TGCGCCAGCAGCCAAGTTGGTTTGGGGGGGCGGGAAGGCTACACCTTC.